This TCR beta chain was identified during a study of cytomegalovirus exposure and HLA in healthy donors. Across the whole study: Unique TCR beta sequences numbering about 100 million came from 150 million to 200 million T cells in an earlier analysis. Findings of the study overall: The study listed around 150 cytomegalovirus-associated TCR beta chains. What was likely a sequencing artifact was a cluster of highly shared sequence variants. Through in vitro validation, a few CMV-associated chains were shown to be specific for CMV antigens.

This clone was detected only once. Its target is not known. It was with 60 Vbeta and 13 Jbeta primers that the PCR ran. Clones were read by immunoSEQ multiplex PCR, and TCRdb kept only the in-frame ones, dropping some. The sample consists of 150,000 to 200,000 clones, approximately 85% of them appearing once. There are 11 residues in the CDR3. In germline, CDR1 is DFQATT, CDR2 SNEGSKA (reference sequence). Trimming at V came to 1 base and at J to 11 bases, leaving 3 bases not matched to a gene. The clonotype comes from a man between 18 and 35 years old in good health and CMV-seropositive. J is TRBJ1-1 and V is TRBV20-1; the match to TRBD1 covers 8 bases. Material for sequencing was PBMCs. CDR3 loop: CSARGQGWAFF. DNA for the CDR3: TGCAGTGCTAGAGGACAGGGGTGGGCTTTCTTT.